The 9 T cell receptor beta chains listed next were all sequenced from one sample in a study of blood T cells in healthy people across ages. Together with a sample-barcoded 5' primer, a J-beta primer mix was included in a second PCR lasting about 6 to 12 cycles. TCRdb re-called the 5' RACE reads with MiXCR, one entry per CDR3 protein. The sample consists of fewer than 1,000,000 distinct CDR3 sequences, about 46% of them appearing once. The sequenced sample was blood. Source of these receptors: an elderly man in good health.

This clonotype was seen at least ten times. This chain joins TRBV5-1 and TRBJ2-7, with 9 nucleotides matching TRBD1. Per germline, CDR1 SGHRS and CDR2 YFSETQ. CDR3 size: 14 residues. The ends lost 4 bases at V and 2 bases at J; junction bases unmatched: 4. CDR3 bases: TGCGCCAGCAGCGGCGGACAGGGGACCTACGAGCAGTACTTC. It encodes CASSGGQGTYEQYF.

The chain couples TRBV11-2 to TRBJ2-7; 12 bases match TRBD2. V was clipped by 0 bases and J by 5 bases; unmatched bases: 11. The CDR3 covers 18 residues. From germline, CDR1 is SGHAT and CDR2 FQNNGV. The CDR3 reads CASSLDRASGRVPHEQYF. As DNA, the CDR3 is TGTGCCAGCAGCTTAGATAGGGCTAGCGGGAGGGTACCCCACGAGCAGTACTTC.

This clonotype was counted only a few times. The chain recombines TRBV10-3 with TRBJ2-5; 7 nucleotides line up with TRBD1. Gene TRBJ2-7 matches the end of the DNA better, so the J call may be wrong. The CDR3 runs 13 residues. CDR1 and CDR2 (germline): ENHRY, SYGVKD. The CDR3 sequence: CAISGTGISEQYF. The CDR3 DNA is TGTGCCATCAGTGGGACAGGTATTTCCGAGCAGTACTTC.

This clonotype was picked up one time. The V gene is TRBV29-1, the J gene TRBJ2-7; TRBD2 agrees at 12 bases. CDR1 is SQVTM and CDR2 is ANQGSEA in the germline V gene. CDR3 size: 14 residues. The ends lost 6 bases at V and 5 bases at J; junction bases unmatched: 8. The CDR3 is CSVRTSGNYHEQYF. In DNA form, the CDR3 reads TGCAGCGTAAGGACTAGCGGGAACTACCACGAGCAGTACTTC.

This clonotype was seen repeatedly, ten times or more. CDR3 in amino acids: CASSLHHLYEQFF. In DNA form, the CDR3 reads TGTGCCAGCAGCTTACATCACCTCTATGAGCAGTTCTTC. The rearrangement uses TRBV7-2 and TRBJ2-1; D not resolved. The CDR3 loop spans 13 amino acids. With 2 bases removed from V and 8 bases from J, the gap between germline ends came to 10 bases. Germline V gene lookup returns CDR1 SGHTA and CDR2 FQGNSA.

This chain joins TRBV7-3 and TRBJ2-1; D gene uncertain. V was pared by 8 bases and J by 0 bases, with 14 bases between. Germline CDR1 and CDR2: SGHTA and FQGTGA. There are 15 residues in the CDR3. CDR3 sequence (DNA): TGTGCCAGCTCTCCGAACTCTGACTCCTACAATGAGCAGTTCTTC. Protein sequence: CASSPNSDSYNEQFF. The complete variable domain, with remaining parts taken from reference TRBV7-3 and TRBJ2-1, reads GAGVSQTPSNKVTEKGKYVELRCDPISGHTALYWYRQSLGQGPEFLIYFQGTGAADDSGLPNDRFFAVRPEGSVSTLKIQRTERGDSAVYLCASSPNSDSYNEQFFGPGTRLTVL.

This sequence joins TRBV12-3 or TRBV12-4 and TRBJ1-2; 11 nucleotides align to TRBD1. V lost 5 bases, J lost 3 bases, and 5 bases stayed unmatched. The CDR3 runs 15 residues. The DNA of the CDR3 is TGTGCCAGCAGTCCCCGGACAGGGGGCCACTATGGCTACACCTTC. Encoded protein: CASSPRTGGHYGYTF.

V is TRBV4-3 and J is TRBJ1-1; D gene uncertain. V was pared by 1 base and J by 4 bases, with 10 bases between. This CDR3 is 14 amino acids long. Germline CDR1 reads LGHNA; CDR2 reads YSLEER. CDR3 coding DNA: TGCGCCAGCAGCCAAGTTTACTTGGGCACTGAAGCTTTCTTT. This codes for CASSQVYLGTEAFF.

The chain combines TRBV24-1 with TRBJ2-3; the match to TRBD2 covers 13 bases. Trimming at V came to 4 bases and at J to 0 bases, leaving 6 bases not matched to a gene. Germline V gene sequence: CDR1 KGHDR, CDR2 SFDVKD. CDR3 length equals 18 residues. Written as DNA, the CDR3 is TGTGCCACCAGTGACCCAAAGACTAGCGGGGGGAGCACAGATACGCAGTATTTT. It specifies CATSDPKTSGGSTDTQYF.